This T cell receptor (beta chain) comes out of a study of CD8+CD57+ T cells in acquired aplastic anemia. Study results and caveats: The number of CD8+ CDR3 sequences shared by patients and controls was twenty-nine.

Of note for this clonotype: Its antigen is undetermined.

Investigators profiled TCR beta VDJ and CDR3 from genomic DNA template. TCRdb passed the reads through MiXCR, listing each CDR3 protein once. The sample shows approximately 65,000 distinct CDR3 sequences, around 50% of them seen only once. Germline CDR1 and CDR2: SNHLY and FYNNEI. The CDR3 extends over 17 amino acids. V gave up 7 bases and J gave up 0 bases; unmatched junction bases: 15. This receptor was taken from a human donor in good health, serving as a control. Sequenced input: sorted CD4+, CD8+, or CD8+CD57+ T cells (not recorded which) from PBMCs. The chain has TRBV2 and TRBJ2-7; 7 bases fit TRBD1. The CDR3 protein is CASTQDGPGQSSYEQYF. In DNA form, the CDR3 reads TGTGCCAGCACCCAAGATGGACCGGGACAGAGCTCCTACGAGCAGTACTTC.